This TCR beta chain was recorded in a study of control samples from healthy donors and cancer patients (dated by TCRdb to about 2020). Libraries were constructed by the immunoSEQ multiplex PCR assay. TCRdb stores this immuneACCESS table with in-frame sequences only. Part of the clones is absent; in the studies checked, under half of the shortfall reflects unresolved V genes, and no reason is known for the rest. Recorded for this sample are about 410,000 clones; around 90% of them occurred a single time. Around 6.4% of the sample comes from the top ten. V is shortened by 2 bases, J by 2 bases, and the region joining them spans 1 base. The CDR3 contains 12 residues, cysteine and phenylalanine counted. Only the CDR3 part of the read is kept: 36 bases, read in frame from the first base. The germline V gene provides CDR1 MDHEN and CDR2 SYDVKM. This clone has a handful of counts. The specificity of this receptor is unknown. Base qualities were left out, and no much larger clone turns up one base away. Other DNA sequences in the same sample also yield this CDR3.

The V and J segments used are TRBV28 and TRBJ1-5; the D gene is not confidently resolved. Sequencing was performed on PBMCs. The clonotype comes from a man aged 35 to 55 with head and neck cancer. CDR3 loop: CASSLGNQPQHF. The nucleotides are TGTGCCAGCAGTTTAGGCAATCAGCCCCAGCATTTT.